This T cell receptor beta chain was recovered during a study of blood T cell repertoires in COVID-19. Looking at the study overall: The samples span acute and convalescent COVID-19 from the United States, Italy and Spain. PBMCs, B-cell-depleted T cells, or T cells provided the cDNA or gDNA that made up the material.

Trimming removed 1 base at V and 6 bases at J, with 10 bases between. The CDR3 contains 14 residues. Germline V lookup: CDR1 SGHAT, CDR2 FQNNGV. Produced via immunoSEQ multiplex PCR; TCRdb's table is partial and in-frame only. The sample has around 170,000 clones; 86% are singletons. The sequencing input was peripheral blood. V gene TRBV11-2 combines with J gene TRBJ1-5; unclear D gene. The receptor comes from a woman in her twenties or thirties with active or convalescent COVID-19. CDR3 DNA: TGTGCCAGCAGCTTAGGGCTCGGGTCTCAGCCCCAGCATTTT. It codes for CASSLGLGSQPQHF.